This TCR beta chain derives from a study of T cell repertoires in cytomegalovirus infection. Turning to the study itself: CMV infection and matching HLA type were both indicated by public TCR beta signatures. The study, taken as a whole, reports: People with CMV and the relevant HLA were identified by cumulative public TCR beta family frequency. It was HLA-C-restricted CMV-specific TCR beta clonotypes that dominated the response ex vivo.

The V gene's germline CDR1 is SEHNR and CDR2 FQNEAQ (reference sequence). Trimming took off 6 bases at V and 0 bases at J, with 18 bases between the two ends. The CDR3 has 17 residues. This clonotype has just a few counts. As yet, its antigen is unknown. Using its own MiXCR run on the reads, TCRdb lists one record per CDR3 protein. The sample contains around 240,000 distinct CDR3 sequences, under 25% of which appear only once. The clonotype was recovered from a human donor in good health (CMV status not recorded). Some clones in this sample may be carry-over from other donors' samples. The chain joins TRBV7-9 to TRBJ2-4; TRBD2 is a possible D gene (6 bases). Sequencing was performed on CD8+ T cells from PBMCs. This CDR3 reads CASSSTSSVLAKNIQYF. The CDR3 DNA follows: TGTGCCAGCAGTTCCACATCTAGCGTCCTAGCCAAAAACATTCAGTACTTC.